A single sample gave rise to the 24 T cell receptor beta chains below, sequenced in a study of blood T cell repertoires in COVID-19. Clones were sequenced by immunoSEQ multiplex PCR, and TCRdb holds only the in-frame ones, with some missing. The sample has approximately 31,000 clones; roughly nine tenths are singletons. Sequenced: peripheral blood. The receptors here all came from an elderly woman with active or convalescent COVID-19.

The chain couples TRBV3-1 (or the pseudogene TRBV3-2) to TRBJ1-6, with 8 bases aligning to TRBD1. The germline CDR1 and CDR2 sequences are LGHDT and YNNKEL (reference sequence). The CDR3 length is 15 residues. The ends lost 4 bases at V and 10 bases at J; junction bases unmatched: 9. This CDR3 reads CASSPRGRGESPLHF. The CDR3 nucleotides are TGTGCCAGCAGCCCCAGGGGGCGCGGAGAATCACCCCTCCACTTT.

V is TRBV7-6 and J is TRBJ2-4; 9 nucleotides match TRBD1. The germline V gene has CDR1 SGHVS and CDR2 FNYEAQ. V gave up 5 bases and J gave up 3 bases; unmatched junction bases: 17. This CDR3 region has 19 residues. The CDR3 DNA sequence: TGTGCCAGCAGCGCCCGCGGGGTACAGGGGGCAAATGGCAAAAACATTCAGTACTTC. Translating gives CASSARGVQGANGKNIQYF.

V is TRBV10-2 and J is TRBJ2-1, with TRBD1 matching 7 bases. Germline V gene lookup returns CDR1 WSHSY and CDR2 SAAADI. This CDR3 comprises 15 residues. V lost 4 bases and J lost 1; bases outside the gene matches: 4. CDR3 sequence (DNA): TGCGCCAGCAGTGCCGGCAGGGGGTCCTACAATGAGCAGTTCTTC. It encodes CASSAGRGSYNEQFF.

This clone was recorded once. V and J are TRBV11-2 and TRBJ2-3; TRBD2 matches 10 bases. The junction had 5 bases not matched to a gene; V was cut back by 4 bases and J by 7 bases. This CDR3 has 14 amino acids. Germline CDR1 reads SGHAT; CDR2 reads FQNNGV. CDR3 nucleotide sequence: TGTGCCAGCAGCTACAGCGGGGGGGCGAATACGCAGTATTTT. Protein product: CASSYSGGANTQYF.

V gene TRBV29-1 combines with J gene TRBJ1-2, with D possibly matching TRBD1 (5 bases). The CDR3 has 12 residues. Germline V lookup: CDR1 SQVTM, CDR2 ANQGSEA. V lost 1 base, J lost 8 bases, and 11 bases lay in between. The CDR3 region is CSVEGRVWGYTF. The DNA of the CDR3 is TGCAGCGTTGAAGGCAGGGTGTGGGGCTACACCTTC. Full variable domain (remainder filled in from reference TRBV29-1 and TRBJ1-2): SAVISQKPSRDICQRGTSLTIQCQVDSQVTMMFWYRQQPGQSLTLIATANQGSEATYESGFVIDKFPISRPNLTFSTLTVSNMSPEDSSIYLCSVEGRVWGYTFGSGTRLTVV.

This sequence joins TRBV29-1 and TRBJ1-1, with 9 nucleotides matching TRBD1. V dropped 5 bases and J dropped 9; count of bases not matched to a gene: 10. This CDR3 is 13 amino acids long. The germline V gene encodes CDR1 SQVTM and CDR2 ANQGSEA. CDR3 DNA sequence: TGCAGCGTTATGGGGGGACAGGGTATCCAAGCTTTCTTT. Its translation: CSVMGGQGIQAFF.

The chain combines TRBV19 with TRBJ1-5; no firm D call. CDR3 length: 13 amino acids. The germline gives CDR1 LNHDA, CDR2 SQIVND (reference sequence). V lost 3 bases and J 7 bases, leaving 10 bases between the germline ends. The CDR3, as DNA: TGTGCCAGTAGTATTTACGAGAGGCAGCCCCAGCATTTT. It encodes CASSIYERQPQHF.

This clone was counted between two and nine times. J is TRBJ1-3 and V is TRBV30; 7 nucleotides agree with TRBD1. After removal of 2 bases from V and 1 base from J, the junction contained 5 bases not matched to a gene. The CDR3 loop spans 15 amino acids. The germline CDR1 and CDR2 sequences are GTSNPN and SVGIG (reference sequence). The CDR3 DNA follows: TGTGCCTGGAGTAGGGACAGTGGATCTGGAAACACCATATATTTT. This sequence encodes CAWSRDSGSGNTIYF.

V is TRBV19 and J is TRBJ1-5; 7 nucleotides align to TRBD1. Germline V gene sequence: CDR1 LNHDA, CDR2 SQIVND (reference sequence). V was clipped by 1 base and J by 4 bases; unmatched bases: 10. This CDR3 has 17 residues. The CDR3 sequence: CASSIGVRGLGNQPQHF. In DNA form, the CDR3 reads TGTGCCAGTAGTATAGGGGTGAGGGGGCTCGGGAATCAGCCCCAGCATTTT.

This clone was seen only once. This sequence joins TRBV6-1 and TRBJ1-4; 12 nucleotides line up with TRBD1. The germline V gene encodes CDR1 MNHNS and CDR2 SASEGT. J was trimmed by 7 bases and V by 6 bases; bases with no gene match: 15. CDR3 size: 18 residues. The DNA for the CDR3 is TGTGCCAGCAGCGAAACACATGGGGACAGGGGGCGGCGTGAAAAACTGTTTTTT. Its protein is CASSETHGDRGRREKLFF.

The chain carries TRBV12-3 or TRBV12-4 and TRBJ1-2; a weak D match, TRBD1 (5 bases). The CDR3 is 11 residues long. The V end was cut by 6 bases, the J end by 5 bases, with 7 bases between. The CDR3 region has the DNA TGTGCCAGCAGCGGGGGTTATGGCTACACCTTC. Translating gives CASSGGYGYTF.

The chain links TRBV29-1 to TRBJ2-5; 8 bases fit TRBD2. CDR1 and CDR2 (germline): SQVTM, ANQGSEA. V shed 3 bases and J 6 bases; nucleotides not matched to a gene: 3. CDR3 size: 12 residues. In nucleotides, the CDR3 is TGCAGCGTTGATTCGGGGGGGCAGACCCAGTACTTC. As protein: CSVDSGGQTQYF. Filled out from reference TRBV29-1 and TRBJ2-5, the complete variable domain reads SAVISQKPSRDICQRGTSLTIQCQVDSQVTMMFWYRQQPGQSLTLIATANQGSEATYESGFVIDKFPISRPNLTFSTLTVSNMSPEDSSIYLCSVDSGGQTQYFGPGTRLLVL.

This clone was recorded once. The genes are TRBV5-1 and TRBJ2-7; TRBD1 aligns across 10 bases. This CDR3 spans 14 amino acids. Germline-derived CDR1 and CDR2 are SGHRS and YFSETQ. The junction had 3 bases not matched to a gene; V was cut back by 0 bases and J by 6 bases. The DNA of the CDR3 is TGCGCCAGCAGCTTGGGACAGGGGGCGTTCGAGCAGTACTTC. Amino acids: CASSLGQGAFEQYF. Full variable domain (remainder filled in from reference TRBV5-1 and TRBJ2-7): KAGVTQTPRYLIKTRGQQVTLSCSPISGHRSVSWYQQTPGQGLQFLFEYFSETQRNKGNFPGRFSGRQFSNSRSEMNVSTLELGDSALYLCASSLGQGAFEQYFGPGTRLTVT.

The gene calls are TRBV2 and TRBJ2-1; D perhaps matches TRBD2 (6 bases). Trimming removed 4 bases from V and 12 bases from J, with 16 bases in between. The CDR3 covers 13 residues. In germline, CDR1 is SNHLY, CDR2 FYNNEI. For the CDR3, the DNA is TGTGCCAGCAGTGCCCAGGAGGGGTATGTGCAGTTCTTC. It translates to CASSAQEGYVQFF.

This chain links TRBV18 with TRBJ1-2; 7 positions agree with TRBD1. Losses at the gene ends were 3 bases for V and 0 bases for J; bases not matched to a gene: 4. The CDR3 loop spans 15 amino acids. Germline values: CDR1 KGHSH, CDR2 LQKENI. DNA of the CDR3: TGTGCCAGCTCACCTTTGGGACAGCCTAACTATGGCTACACCTTC. It yields the protein CASSPLGQPNYGYTF.

CDR3 amino acids: CASSIGQGFTDTQYF. CDR3 sequence (DNA): TGTGCCAGTAGTATCGGGCAGGGATTCACAGATACGCAGTATTTT. The chain links TRBV19 to TRBJ2-3; D may be TRBD1 (5 bases). The CDR3 length is 15 residues. Germline lookup yields CDR1 LNHDA and CDR2 SQIVND (reference sequence). Trimming pared 3 bases from V and 2 bases from J, leaving 12 bases between. The entire variable domain, with the rest obtained from reference TRBV19 and TRBJ2-3, is as follows: DGGITQSPKYLFRKEGQNVTLSCEQNLNHDAMYWYRQDPGQGLRLIYYSQIVNDFQKGDIAEGYSVSREKKESFPLTVTSAQKNPTAFYLCASSIGQGFTDTQYFGPGTRLTVL.

V usage is TRBV6-5 and J usage is TRBJ1-2, with 9 bases matching TRBD1. This CDR3 has 14 amino acids. J was trimmed by 4 bases and V by 6 bases; bases with no gene match: 6. CDR1 is MNHEY, CDR2 SVGAGI, per germline. In DNA form, the CDR3 reads TGTGCCAGCAGGCGGACAGGGGAAATCTATGGCTACACCTTC. Residues: CASRRTGEIYGYTF.

The rearrangement joins TRBV27 to TRBJ1-2; D not certain. V lost 8 bases, J lost 5 bases, and 9 bases lay in between. The CDR3 contains 11 residues. The germline gives CDR1 MNHEY, CDR2 SMNVEV (reference sequence). CDR3 amino acids: CASGSGYGYTF. CDR3 DNA sequence: TGTGCCAGCGGGTCCGGGTATGGCTACACCTTC.

The CDR3 region has the DNA TGTGCCAGCAGCAAAGTGCGTCTAGCGGGGGGATCCTACGAGCAGTACTTC. This codes for CASSKVRLAGGSYEQYF. The chain has TRBV21-1 and TRBJ2-7; the table's D call TRBD2 went unverified against the DNA. TRBV21-1 is marked as a pseudogene. The CDR3 extends over 17 amino acids.

The rearrangement joins TRBV5-1 to TRBJ2-3; D gene ambiguous. Deletions cut 0 bases from V and 0 bases from J, with 8 bases between. This CDR3 contains 15 residues. The V gene's germline CDR1 is SGHRS and CDR2 YFSETQ. The DNA of the CDR3 is TGCGCCAGCAGCTTGGTGTGGGCCAGCACAGATACGCAGTATTTT. It translates to CASSLVWASTDTQYF.

This clone appeared a few times. This chain links TRBV24-1 with TRBJ2-7; 11 nucleotides agree with TRBD1. CDR3 length equals 15 residues. The ends lost 4 bases at V and 7 bases at J; junction bases unmatched: 8. The V gene's germline CDR1 is KGHDR and CDR2 SFDVKD. Here the CDR3 reads CATSDPGQGAGEQYF. The CDR3 coding sequence is TGTGCCACCAGTGACCCCGGACAGGGGGCGGGGGAGCAGTACTTC.

The rearrangement joins TRBV4-2 to TRBJ1-3; D may be TRBD1 (6 bases). V was trimmed by 5 bases and J by 0 bases, leaving 23 bases between them. The germline V gene encodes CDR1 LGHNA and CDR2 YNFKEQ. This CDR3 comprises 19 residues. The CDR3 sequence: CASSIRPVPGTRSGNTIYF. In nucleotides, the CDR3 is TGTGCCAGCAGCATTCGACCCGTTCCCGGGACACGCTCTGGAAACACCATATATTTT.

The chain links TRBV10-1 to TRBJ1-4; D remains ambiguous. With 5 bases removed from V and 0 bases from J, the gap between germline ends came to 7 bases. Germline-derived CDR1 and CDR2 are WNHNN and SYGVQD (reference sequence). This CDR3 is built from 14 residues. The CDR3 sequence: CASSNSATNEKLFF. Here the CDR3 DNA reads TGCGCCAGCAGTAACAGTGCAACTAATGAAAAACTGTTTTTT.

This chain joins TRBV4-1 and TRBJ2-7; the match to TRBD1 covers 8 bases. Trimming removed 7 bases from V and 4 bases from J; junction bases left unmatched: 12. The CDR3 totals 15 residues. The germline CDR1 and CDR2 sequences are MGHRA and YSYEKL. This chain's CDR3 is CASKVRAGGLYEQYF. CDR3 DNA: TGCGCCAGCAAAGTGAGAGCAGGGGGCTTGTACGAGCAGTACTTC.